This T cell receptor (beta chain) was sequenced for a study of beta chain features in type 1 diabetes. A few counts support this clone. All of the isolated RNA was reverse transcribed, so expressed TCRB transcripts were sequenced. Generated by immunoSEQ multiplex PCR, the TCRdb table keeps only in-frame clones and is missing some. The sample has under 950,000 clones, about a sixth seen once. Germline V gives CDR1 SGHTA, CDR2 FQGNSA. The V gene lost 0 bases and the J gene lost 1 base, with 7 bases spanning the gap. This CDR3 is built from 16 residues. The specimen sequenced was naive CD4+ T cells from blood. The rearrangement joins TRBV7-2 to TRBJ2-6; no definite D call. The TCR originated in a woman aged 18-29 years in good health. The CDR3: CASSLAPVSGANVLTF. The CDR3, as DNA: TGTGCCAGCAGCTTAGCGCCCGTTTCTGGGGCCAACGTCCTGACTTTC.